The rows below give T cell receptor beta chains drawn from one sample of a study of T cell responses to AZD1222 COVID-19 vaccine. Assay used: immunoSEQ multiplex PCR; TCRdb lists only in-frame clones, some missing. The table lists 180,000 or so clones, more than 75% of them singletons, with 25% to 30% in the top ten. Material: peripheral blood, obtained 28 days after the second AZD1222 dose. These receptors came from an adult who received the AZD1222 COVID-19 vaccine. CDR3s include the opening cysteine and the closing phenylalanine or tryptophan. A D gene is named only where the DNA matches it firmly.

CDR3 protein: CASSLGLAQYF
V gene: TRBV6-2/TRBV6-3
J gene: TRBJ2-7
D gene: TRBD2

CDR3 protein: CASSQDPGTMEEQYF
V gene: TRBV4-1
J gene: TRBJ2-7
D gene: NA

CDR3 protein: CASSPEAAKNIQYF
V gene: TRBV18
J gene: TRBJ2-4
D gene: NA

CDR3 protein: CASSLFQGADTQYF
V gene: TRBV7-6
J gene: TRBJ2-3
D gene: NA

CDR3 protein: CASSDSVNTEAFF
V gene: TRBV6-4
J gene: TRBJ1-1
D gene: NA

CDR3 protein: CASSPLGMGTDTQYF
V gene: TRBV5-8
J gene: TRBJ2-3
D gene: NA

CDR3 protein: CASSLATPGAFF
V gene: TRBV12-3/TRBV12-4
J gene: TRBJ1-1
D gene: NA

CDR3 protein: CASSAGTGGLFSSGANVLTF
V gene: TRBV6-1
J gene: TRBJ2-6
D gene: TRBD1

CDR3 protein: CASSLGLSEAGELFF
V gene: TRBV7-6
J gene: TRBJ2-2
D gene: NA

CDR3 protein: CASSLGRELEEQYF
V gene: TRBV13
J gene: TRBJ2-7
D gene: TRBD2

CDR3 protein: CASSFIPGDTQYF
V gene: TRBV28
J gene: TRBJ2-3
D gene: NA

CDR3 protein: CASSRRTSGTYEQYF
V gene: TRBV28
J gene: TRBJ2-7
D gene: TRBD2

CDR3 protein: CASSLAGTSGTYEQYF
V gene: TRBV27
J gene: TRBJ2-7
D gene: TRBD2

CDR3 protein: CASSQELLDTFSGANVLTF
V gene: TRBV4-3
J gene: TRBJ2-6
D gene: NA

CDR3 protein: CAWNPWGERYEQYF
V gene: TRBV30
J gene: TRBJ2-7
D gene: NA